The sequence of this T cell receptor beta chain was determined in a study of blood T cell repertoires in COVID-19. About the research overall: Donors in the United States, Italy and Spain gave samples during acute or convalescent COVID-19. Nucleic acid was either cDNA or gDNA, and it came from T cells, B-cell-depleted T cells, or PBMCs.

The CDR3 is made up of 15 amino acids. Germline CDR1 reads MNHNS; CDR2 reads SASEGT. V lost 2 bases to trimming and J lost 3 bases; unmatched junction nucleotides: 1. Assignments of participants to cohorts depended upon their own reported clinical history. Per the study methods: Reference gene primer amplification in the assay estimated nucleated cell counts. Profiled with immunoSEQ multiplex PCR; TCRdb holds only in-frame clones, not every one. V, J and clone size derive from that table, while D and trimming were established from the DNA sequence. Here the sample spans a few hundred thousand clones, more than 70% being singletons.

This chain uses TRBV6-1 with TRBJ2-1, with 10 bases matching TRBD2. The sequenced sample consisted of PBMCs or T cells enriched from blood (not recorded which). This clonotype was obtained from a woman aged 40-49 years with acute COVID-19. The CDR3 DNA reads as TGTGCCAGCAGTGAAACTAGCGGGGACTACAATGAGCAGTTCTTC. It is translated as CASSETSGDYNEQFF.